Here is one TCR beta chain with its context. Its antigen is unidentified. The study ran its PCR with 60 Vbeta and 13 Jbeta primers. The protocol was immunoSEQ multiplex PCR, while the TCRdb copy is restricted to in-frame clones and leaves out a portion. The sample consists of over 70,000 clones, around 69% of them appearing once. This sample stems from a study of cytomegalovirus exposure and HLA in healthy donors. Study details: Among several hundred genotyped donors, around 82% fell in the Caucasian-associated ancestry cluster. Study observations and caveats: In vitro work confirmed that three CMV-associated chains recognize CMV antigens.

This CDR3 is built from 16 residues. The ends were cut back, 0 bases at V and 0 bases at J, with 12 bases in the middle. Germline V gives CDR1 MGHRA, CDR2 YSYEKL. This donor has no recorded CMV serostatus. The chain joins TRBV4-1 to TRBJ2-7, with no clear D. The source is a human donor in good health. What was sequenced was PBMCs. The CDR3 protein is CASSQDRSEFSYEQYF. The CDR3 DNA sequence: TGCGCCAGCAGCCAAGATAGAAGCGAATTCTCCTACGAGCAGTACTTC.